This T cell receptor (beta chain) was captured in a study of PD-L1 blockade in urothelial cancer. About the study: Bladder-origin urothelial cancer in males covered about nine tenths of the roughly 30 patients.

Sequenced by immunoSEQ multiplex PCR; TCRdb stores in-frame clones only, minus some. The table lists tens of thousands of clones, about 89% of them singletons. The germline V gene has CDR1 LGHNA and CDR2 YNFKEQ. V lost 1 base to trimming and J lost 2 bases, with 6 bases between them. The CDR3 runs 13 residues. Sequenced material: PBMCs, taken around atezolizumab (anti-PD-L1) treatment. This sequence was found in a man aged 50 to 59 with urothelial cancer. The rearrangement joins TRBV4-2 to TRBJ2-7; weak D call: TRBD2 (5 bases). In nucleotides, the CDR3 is TGTGCCAGCAGCCAAGGGGAGACCTACGAGCAGTACTTC. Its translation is CASSQGETYEQYF.